Listed here are 29 T cell receptor beta chains from one sample, sequenced in a study of shared clonotypes between healthy human individuals. The protocol was immunoSEQ multiplex PCR, while the TCRdb copy is restricted to in-frame clones and leaves out a portion. The sample contains hundreds of thousands of clones, 96% of which appear only once. Sequenced material: memory CD8+ T cells sorted from blood. Subset reported: CD45RO+ cells pooled with CCR7-negative TemRA cells. The source of these receptors is a man younger than 40 in good health.

This chain joins TRBV19 and TRBJ2-3; D is unclear. Trimming removed 0 bases at V and 0 bases at J, with 13 bases between. This CDR3 is 17 amino acids long. Germline CDR1 LNHDA, CDR2 SQIVND (reference sequence). CDR3 residues: CASSIDQHGGSTDTQYF. DNA of the CDR3: TGTGCCAGTAGTATAGATCAGCACGGCGGAAGCACAGATACGCAGTATTTT.

This chain connects TRBV6-1 to TRBJ2-3; TRBD1 matches at 10 bases. The germline V gene encodes CDR1 MNHNS and CDR2 SASEGT. V lost 4 bases, J lost 3 bases, and 13 bases stayed unmatched. The CDR3 is made up of 18 amino acids. CDR3 sequence: CASSGGQGIGGSTDTQYF. As DNA, the CDR3 is TGTGCCAGCAGTGGGGGACAGGGGATTGGGGGCAGTACAGATACGCAGTATTTT.

CDR3 nucleotides: TGCAGTAGAAACCAGCCCCAGCATTTT. As protein: CSRNQPQHF. J is TRBJ1-5 and V is TRBV20-1; D remains unclear. Deletions cut 8 bases from V and 7 bases from J, with 6 bases between. Germline V gene sequence: CDR1 DFQATT, CDR2 SNEGSKA (reference sequence). The CDR3 has 9 amino acids.

This clone was seen just once. CDR3 bases: TGTGCCTGGAGTACGCGGGGTCACCAGTTCTTC. Translated, it gives CAWSTRGHQFF. This sequence joins TRBV30 and TRBJ2-1; D may be TRBD2 (6 bases). This CDR3 region has 11 residues. The germline V gene encodes CDR1 GTSNPN and CDR2 SVGIG (reference sequence). Trimming pared 2 bases from V and 13 bases from J, leaving 12 bases between.

The J gene is TRBJ2-7, the V gene TRBV29-1, with 8 bases that match TRBD2. Germline CDR1 and CDR2: SQVTM and ANQGSEA. The J segment lost 3 bases and the V segment lost 3 bases, leaving 10 bases of the junction unmatched. CDR3 length: 15 residues. In DNA form, the CDR3 reads TGCAGCGTTGAGGTGCGGACTAGCCCCTTCTACGAGCAGTACTTC. It specifies CSVEVRTSPFYEQYF.

The chain links TRBV7-9 to TRBJ1-3; no clear D gene. This CDR3 region has 12 residues. V lost 4 bases to trimming and J lost 12 bases, with 13 bases between them. Germline values: CDR1 SEHNR, CDR2 FQNEAQ (reference sequence). In DNA, the CDR3 is TGTGCCAGCAGCTCCCTGCTGTACAGCATATATTTT. Its translation is CASSSLLYSIYF.

In its sample, this clone was seen once. V usage is TRBV7-9 and J usage is TRBJ1-4; D is perhaps TRBD1 (6 bases). With 5 bases removed from V and 4 bases from J, the gap between germline ends came to 11 bases. The CDR3 has 14 residues. Germline V CDR1 and CDR2: SEHNR, FQNEAQ (reference sequence). The CDR3 nucleotides are TGTGCCAGCAGCCACAGGGCTAGTAATGAAAAACTGTTTTTT. Translation gives CASSHRASNEKLFF.

The rearrangement links TRBV28 to TRBJ1-3; no reliable D call. Germline V CDR1 and CDR2: MDHEN, SYDVKM. The CDR3 has 12 amino acids. V lost 7 bases and J lost 4, with 8 bases in between. The CDR3 spells CASTRMGNTIYF. The CDR3 bases are TGTGCCAGCACTCGGATGGGAAACACCATATATTTT.

The chain employs TRBV28 and TRBJ2-4; D is unclear. The CDR3 extends over 15 amino acids. Per the germline V gene, CDR1 is MDHEN and CDR2 is SYDVKM. V lost 6 bases and J lost 0, with 12 bases in between. The CDR3 DNA reads as TGTGCCAGCAGGTCCTCTGGATTAGCCAAAAACATTCAGTACTTC. It codes for CASRSSGLAKNIQYF.

The J gene is TRBJ1-2, the V gene TRBV10-3, with 7 nucleotides matching TRBD1. V dropped 5 bases and J dropped 6; count of bases not matched to a gene: 12. Germline CDR1 reads ENHRY; CDR2 reads SYGVKD. The CDR3 runs 15 residues. The CDR3 reads CAISWGDRDEDGYTF. DNA for the CDR3: TGTGCCATCAGTTGGGGAGACAGGGACGAAGATGGCTACACCTTC.

V and J are TRBV5-1 and TRBJ2-1, with 11 nucleotides matching TRBD2. The CDR3 runs 16 residues. The germline V gene encodes CDR1 SGHRS and CDR2 YFSETQ. J lost 4 bases, V lost 4 bases, and 7 bases had no gene match. The CDR3 loop reads CASSGSGRAGYNEQFF. The CDR3 DNA reads as TGCGCCAGCAGCGGTAGCGGGAGGGCAGGGTACAATGAGCAGTTCTTC.

The sample holds one count of this clone. The chain has TRBV11-2 and TRBJ2-3; maybe TRBD2 (6 bases). The germline V gene encodes CDR1 SGHAT and CDR2 FQNNGV. This CDR3 spans 18 amino acids. Trimming took 2 bases from V and 0 from J, leaving 18 bases between them. In DNA, the CDR3 is TGTGCCAGCAGCTTATGGCCCATAGCGGAATACAGCACAGATACGCAGTATTTT. Translated: CASSLWPIAEYSTDTQYF. The variable domain in full, with the rest retrieved from reference TRBV11-2 and TRBJ2-3, is EAGVAQSPRYKIIEKRQSVAFWCNPISGHATLYWYQQILGQGPKLLIQFQNNGVVDDSQLPKDRFSAERLKGVDSTLKIQPAKLEDSAVYLCASSLWPIAEYSTDTQYFGPGTRLTVL.

A remark on this clone: The same CDR3 arises from other DNA sequences in this sample as well. The chain employs TRBV7-9 and TRBJ2-7, with a weak D call TRBD2 (6 bases). The germline V gene has CDR1 SEHNR and CDR2 FQNEAQ (reference sequence). V was pared by 2 bases and J by 6 bases, with 8 bases between. The CDR3 spans 12 residues. CDR3 loop: CASSLRGGEQYF. In DNA, the CDR3 is TGTGCCAGCAGCTTACGGGGAGGCGAGCAGTACTTC.

V usage is TRBV6-5 and J usage is TRBJ2-7, with D hard to call. The V gene lost 2 bases and the J gene lost 2 bases, with 10 bases spanning the gap. The V gene's germline CDR1 is MNHEY and CDR2 SVGAGI. This CDR3 spans 14 amino acids. This CDR3 reads CASSYEWTPYEQYF. CDR3 in DNA: TGTGCCAGCAGTTACGAATGGACGCCCTACGAGCAGTACTTC.

Comments on this clone: The same CDR3 also results from other DNA sequences found in this sample. This chain joins TRBV28 and TRBJ1-5; D is uncertain. CDR3 length: 11 amino acids. Germline V gene lookup returns CDR1 MDHEN and CDR2 SYDVKM. Trimming cost V 6 bases and J 4 bases, with 4 bases left between them. CDR3 nucleotides: TGTGCCAGCAGCCTTAATCAGCCCCAGCATTTT. Protein product: CASSLNQPQHF.

V gene TRBV7-3 combines with J gene TRBJ2-1, with D possibly matching TRBD2 (6 bases). CDR1 is SGHTA, CDR2 FQGTGA, per germline. This CDR3 spans 17 amino acids. V was pared by 2 bases and J by 4 bases, with 18 bases between. DNA for the CDR3: TGTGCCAGCAGCTTAGCCCCTACTAGCCTCAATTACAATGAGCAGTTCTTC. Protein: CASSLAPTSLNYNEQFF.

The chain employs TRBV4-2 and TRBJ2-7; 11 nucleotides align to TRBD1. Germline values: CDR1 LGHNA, CDR2 YNFKEQ. The CDR3 sequence is 17 residues long. J was trimmed by 2 bases and V by 1 base; bases with no gene match: 7. The CDR3 DNA reads TGTGCCAGCAGCCAAGTAAAGGGGACAGGGGGAACCTACGAGCAGTACTTC. It translates to CASSQVKGTGGTYEQYF.

In this sample, this clone turned up many times. This chain uses TRBV14 with TRBJ1-2; D perhaps matches TRBD1 (6 bases). Germline loops: CDR1 SGHDN, CDR2 FVKESK. The CDR3 covers 14 residues. Trimming removed 4 bases from V and 0 bases from J, with 9 bases in between. Written as DNA, the CDR3 is TGTGCCAGCAGCCGGGACACCACTAACTATGGCTACACCTTC. Its translation: CASSRDTTNYGYTF.

The gene calls are TRBV19 and TRBJ2-5; 8 bases are shared with TRBD1. Germline loops: CDR1 LNHDA, CDR2 SQIVND (reference sequence). CDR3 length equals 13 residues. The junction had 4 bases not matched to a gene; V was cut back by 6 bases and J by 4 bases. The CDR3 spells CASRPGQVETQYF. The CDR3 nucleotides are TGTGCCAGTAGACCGGGACAGGTAGAGACCCAGTACTTC.

The chain is built from TRBV6-1 and TRBJ2-5; 7 bases line up with TRBD1. The ends lost 6 bases at V and 9 bases at J; junction bases unmatched: 10. The germline gives CDR1 MNHNS, CDR2 SASEGT. This CDR3 spans 13 amino acids. CDR3 in DNA: TGTGCCAGCAGACTCGGGACAGCTGCGCCCCAGTACTTC. This sequence encodes CASRLGTAAPQYF.

The chain employs TRBV28 and TRBJ2-5; D is undetermined. Trimming cost V 2 bases and J 4 bases, with 11 bases left between them. Germline-derived CDR1 and CDR2 are MDHEN and SYDVKM. The length of the CDR3 is 14 residues. The CDR3 sequence: CASSLLGWRETQYF. CDR3 DNA sequence: TGTGCCAGCAGTTTACTGGGATGGAGAGAGACCCAGTACTTC.

Notes on this clone: Other nucleotide sequences in the sample specify the same CDR3. This CDR3 reads CASRTGGRETQYF. The CDR3 DNA sequence: TGTGCCAGCCGAACAGGGGGCCGGGAGACCCAGTACTTC. This chain links TRBV28 with TRBJ2-5; 9 positions match TRBD1. This CDR3 spans 13 amino acids. Germline V lookup: CDR1 MDHEN, CDR2 SYDVKM. V trimming: 8 bases; J trimming: 5 bases; junction bases outside the gene matches: 6.

This sequence joins TRBV5-6 and TRBJ1-5, with D unresolved. V was pared by 2 bases and J by 4 bases, with 19 bases between. The CDR3 totals 17 residues. CDR1 SGHDT and CDR2 YYEEEE come from the germline V gene. The CDR3: CASSFFPLFRANQPQHF. The CDR3 bases are TGTGCCAGCAGCTTTTTCCCTTTGTTTAGGGCAAATCAGCCCCAGCATTTT.

V and J are TRBV6-5 and TRBJ2-5; D is possibly TRBD2 (7 bases). The germline V gene has CDR1 MNHEY and CDR2 SVGAGI. The CDR3 consists of 14 residues. The V and J ends lost 4 bases and 5 bases respectively, with 14 bases between them. The CDR3 nucleotides are TGTGCCAGCAGTTCCCGGGGGCGGGGGGAGACCCAGTACTTC. Its translation: CASSSRGRGETQYF.

The chain couples TRBV19 to TRBJ1-1; possibly TRBD1 for D (5 bases). Trimming left V 4 bases short and J 7 bases short, with 16 bases between. The CDR3 is 14 amino acids. The germline gives CDR1 LNHDA, CDR2 SQIVND (reference sequence). CDR3 residues: CASSTLTGGLEAFF. CDR3 nucleotides: TGTGCCAGTAGTACACTAACAGGAGGTCTTGAAGCTTTCTTT.

This clone has more than one count but fewer than ten. The rearrangement uses TRBV28 and TRBJ2-7; perhaps TRBD2 as D (6 bases). V was trimmed by 2 bases and J by 5 bases, leaving 34 bases between them. This CDR3 is built from 21 residues. Germline values: CDR1 MDHEN, CDR2 SYDVKM. The DNA of the CDR3 is TGTGCCAGCAGTTTAACGGGTATGAAGGGGTTTGCGGCCGGGAGTAAAAACGAGCAGTACTTC. Translation gives CASSLTGMKGFAAGSKNEQYF.

The chain is built from TRBV6-5 and TRBJ2-3; D possibly corresponds to TRBD1 (5 bases). Trimming cost V 0 bases and J 2 bases, with 9 bases left between them. The germline gives CDR1 MNHEY, CDR2 SVGAGI. CDR3 length: 15 residues. The CDR3, as DNA: TGTGCCAGCAGTTACTCGCCAGGGTCCACAGATACGCAGTATTTT. Translation: CASSYSPGSTDTQYF.

This chain connects TRBV19 to TRBJ2-3, with TRBD2 matching 11 bases. Germline V gene data show CDR1 as LNHDA and CDR2 as SQIVND (reference sequence). The trim removed 1 base at V and 3 bases at J, leaving 6 bases unmatched. This CDR3 has 17 amino acids. The CDR3 DNA follows: TGTGCCAGTAGTATAGGTAGCGGGAGGGCCGAGACAGATACGCAGTATTTT. Encoded protein: CASSIGSGRAETDTQYF.

This CDR3 is CASSISGGAYNEQFF. The CDR3 DNA follows: TGTGCCAGTAGTATCTCAGGGGGTGCCTACAATGAGCAGTTCTTC. The chain carries TRBV19 and TRBJ2-1, with 7 bases that match TRBD1. V shed 3 bases and J 2 bases; nucleotides not matched to a gene: 4. The CDR3 totals 15 residues. The germline gives CDR1 LNHDA, CDR2 SQIVND (reference sequence). The variable domain in full, with the rest retrieved from reference TRBV19 and TRBJ2-1, is DGGITQSPKYLFRKEGQNVTLSCEQNLNHDAMYWYRQDPGQGLRLIYYSQIVNDFQKGDIAEGYSVSREKKESFPLTVTSAQKNPTAFYLCASSISGGAYNEQFFGPGTRLTVL.